This T cell receptor (beta chain) appears in the sequencing data of a study of control samples from healthy donors and cancer patients. Clones were read by immunoSEQ multiplex PCR, and TCRdb kept only the in-frame ones, dropping some. Found here are tens of thousands of clones, approximately 90% of them singletons; the top ten hold about 2%. The CDR3 runs 13 residues. Germline values: CDR1 LNHDA, CDR2 SQIVND (reference sequence). Trimming took off 3 bases at V and 5 bases at J, with 7 bases between the two ends. The V gene is TRBV19, the J gene TRBJ2-2; D uncertain. Sequencing used PBMCs. The clonotype originates from a woman in her sixties with head and neck cancer. The CDR3 region is CASSIMVTGELFF. As DNA, the CDR3 is TGTGCCAGTAGTATTATGGTAACCGGGGAGCTGTTTTTT.